Sequencing of this T cell receptor beta chain was carried out in a study of blood T cells in healthy people across ages. Study findings and constraints: Comparison with aged donors showed that long-lived donors had more naive CD4+ cells and higher diversity. Expanded clonotype changes were possibly confounded by unknown donor CMV status. Naive and antigen-experienced cells could not be conclusively compared, given unsorted PBMCs. Roughly linear declines in TCR beta diversity per million T cells occurred with age.

Remarks on this clonotype: What it binds is not known.

V lost 5 bases and J lost 0, with 7 bases in between. CDR3 length equals 13 residues. The germline V gene has CDR1 SGHTA and CDR2 FQGNSA. Together with a sample-barcoded 5' primer, a J-beta primer mix was included in a second PCR lasting about 7 to 11 cycles. Each CDR3 protein gets one entry after TCRdb re-called the 5' RACE reads with MiXCR. The sample holds about a million distinct CDR3 sequences, 35% to 40% seen once. V is TRBV7-2 and J is TRBJ1-1; the D is unclear. The TCR comes from a man aged 18 to 30 in good health. The sample consisted of blood. CDR3 nucleotide sequence: TGTGCCAGCAGCCTCCCGATGAACACTGAAGCTTTCTTT. Its protein product is CASSLPMNTEAFF.